These 21 T cell receptor beta chains were all obtained from the same sample, sequenced in a study of blood T cell repertoires in COVID-19. The protocol was immunoSEQ multiplex PCR, while the TCRdb copy is restricted to in-frame clones and leaves out a portion. The sample has more than 85,000 clones; roughly 80% are singletons. Sequencing was carried out using peripheral blood. The receptors stem from a man at least 80 years old with active or convalescent COVID-19.

The V and J genes are TRBV6-4 and TRBJ1-2; 7 nucleotides match TRBD1. The trim removed 3 bases at V and 6 bases at J, leaving 7 bases unmatched. CDR1 and CDR2 from the germline V gene are MRHNA and SNTAGT. The CDR3 loop spans 14 amino acids. In nucleotides, the CDR3 is TGTGCCAGCAGTGAACGAGCAGGGGGTGATGGCTACACCTTC. This translates into CASSERAGGDGYTF.

This clone was seen a single time. The rearrangement uses TRBV19 and TRBJ2-5, with 9 bases fitting TRBD1. With 5 bases clipped from V and 6 bases from J, the junction kept 4 bases outside the gene matches. Germline loops: CDR1 LNHDA, CDR2 SQIVND (reference sequence). There are 13 residues in the CDR3. CDR3 residues: CASSGTGRKTQYF. CDR3 bases: TGTGCCAGTAGTGGGACAGGGCGGAAGACCCAGTACTTC. Based on the CDR3 plus reference TRBV19 and TRBJ2-5, the full variable domain is DGGITQSPKYLFRKEGQNVTLSCEQNLNHDAMYWYRQDPGQGLRLIYYSQIVNDFQKGDIAEGYSVSREKKESFPLTVTSAQKNPTAFYLCASSGTGRKTQYFGPGTRLLVL.

The rearrangement joins TRBV5-8 to TRBJ2-3; 7 bases fit TRBD2. Germline loops: CDR1 SGHTS, CDR2 YDEGEE. V lost 6 bases, J lost 1 base, and 5 bases stayed unmatched. The CDR3 covers 14 residues. The CDR3 here is CASTRRGGTDTQYF. As DNA, the CDR3 is TGTGCCAGCACCCGACGGGGGGGCACAGATACGCAGTATTTT.

The rearrangement uses TRBV5-4 and TRBJ1-2, with a possible D match to TRBD1 (5 bases). Germline values: CDR1 SGHNT, CDR2 YYREEE (reference sequence). Trimming pared 0 bases from V and 12 bases from J, leaving 18 bases between. This CDR3 comprises 14 residues. CDR3 residues: CASSLDLDTRLHTF. The CDR3 DNA sequence: TGTGCCAGCAGCTTGGATCTGGACACGCGGTTACACACCTTC.

The rearrangement joins TRBV3-1 (or the pseudogene TRBV3-2) to TRBJ2-2; the match to TRBD1 covers 8 bases. The junction had 8 bases not matched to a gene; V was cut back by 7 bases and J by 4 bases. The CDR3 is 15 amino acids. From germline, CDR1 is LGHDT and CDR2 YNNKEL (reference sequence). The CDR3 bases are TGTGCCAGCAAGGCACAGGGGGTCGTCACCGGGGAGCTGTTTTTT. Translation gives CASKAQGVVTGELFF.

As DNA, the CDR3 is TGTGCCAGCACAGGGGATAACAATGAGCAGTTCTTC. Translating it yields CASTGDNNEQFF. This chain links TRBV9 with TRBJ2-1, with D tentatively TRBD1 (6 bases). Trimming took off 6 bases at V and 5 bases at J, with 9 bases between the two ends. From germline, CDR1 is SGDLS and CDR2 YYNGEE. The CDR3 sequence is 12 residues long.

This chain uses TRBV28 with TRBJ2-5, with a possible D match to TRBD2 (5 bases). The CDR3 loop spans 11 amino acids. CDR1 is MDHEN, CDR2 SYDVKM, per germline. Trimming shortened V by 2 bases and J by 7 bases, and 5 bases separated the two germline ends. The chain's CDR3 is CASSLEGTQYF. CDR3 in DNA: TGTGCCAGCAGTTTAGAGGGGACCCAGTACTTC.

The rearrangement joins TRBV18 to TRBJ1-1; D is unclear. Germline CDR1 is KGHSH and CDR2 is LQKENI. V lost 3 bases and J 3 bases, leaving 8 bases between the germline ends. This CDR3 contains 13 residues. In DNA, the CDR3 is TGTGCCAGCTCACCCGGAGGGCACACTGAAGCTTTCTTT. It codes for CASSPGGHTEAFF.

V is TRBV5-1 and J is TRBJ1-1; D is unresolved. Germline V lookup: CDR1 SGHRS, CDR2 YFSETQ. CDR3 length: 12 residues. Trimming removed 0 bases from V and 10 bases from J, with 10 bases in between. CDR3 sequence: CASSLGMERAFF. In DNA, the CDR3 is TGCGCCAGCAGCTTGGGTATGGAGAGAGCTTTCTTT. The variable domain in full, completed from reference TRBV5-1 and TRBJ1-1, reads KAGVTQTPRYLIKTRGQQVTLSCSPISGHRSVSWYQQTPGQGLQFLFEYFSETQRNKGNFPGRFSGRQFSNSRSEMNVSTLELGDSALYLCASSLGMERAFFGQGTRLTVV.

The V call is TRBV4-1, the J call TRBJ1-4; D is possibly TRBD1 (6 bases). The CDR3 is 17 amino acids. Germline CDR1 reads MGHRA; CDR2 reads YSYEKL. V shed 3 bases and J shed 0 bases, with 14 bases lying between them. CDR3: CASSQKTGLATNEKLFF. In DNA, the CDR3 is TGCGCCAGCAGCCAGAAAACAGGGCTTGCAACTAATGAAAAACTGTTTTTT.

The chain is built from TRBV5-6 and TRBJ1-3; D is perhaps TRBD1 (6 bases). The germline CDR1 and CDR2 sequences are SGHDT and YYEEEE. Trimming removed 3 bases at V and 4 bases at J, with 14 bases between. This CDR3 spans 15 amino acids. CDR3 DNA: TGTGCCAGCAGCTCTCACAGGGTTGCAGGAAACACCATATATTTT. This gives the protein CASSSHRVAGNTIYF. Looking up the rest from reference TRBV5-6 and TRBJ1-3 gives the full variable domain: DAGVTQSPTHLIKTRGQQVTLRCSPKSGHDTVSWYQQALGQGPQFIFQYYEEEERQRGNFPDRFSGHQFPNYSSELNVNALLLGDSALYLCASSSHRVAGNTIYFGEGSWLTVV.

This clone was detected once. The rearrangement joins TRBV18 to TRBJ1-2; 12 bases align to TRBD1. Germline-derived CDR1 and CDR2 are KGHSH and LQKENI. The J segment lost 8 bases and the V segment lost 6 bases, leaving 7 bases of the junction unmatched. This CDR3 has 14 residues. CDR3 nucleotide sequence: TGTGCCAGCTCCGGGACAGGGGGCGCGAAGGGCTACACCTTC. It encodes CASSGTGGAKGYTF.

The chain is built from TRBV10-3 and TRBJ2-2; 12 bases map to TRBD1. The V segment lost 6 bases and the J segment 6 bases; nucleotides outside the gene matches: 5. Germline V gene lookup returns CDR1 ENHRY and CDR2 SYGVKD. The CDR3 spans 15 residues. The CDR3 region has the DNA TGTGCCATCAGGGAGGGGACAGGGGGCTCCGGGGAGCTGTTTTTT. Protein product: CAIREGTGGSGELFF.

The chain couples TRBV20-1 to TRBJ1-1; 10 bases map to TRBD1. The junction had 2 bases not matched to a gene; V was cut back by 3 bases and J by 4 bases. The CDR3 consists of 13 residues. CDR1 is DFQATT and CDR2 is SNEGSKA in the germline V gene (reference sequence). CDR3 protein: CSASRDRGTEAFF. Here the CDR3 DNA reads TGCAGTGCTAGTAGGGACAGGGGCACTGAAGCTTTCTTT.

This clone was detected once. CDR3 protein: CAISESNSGAGTDTQYF. The CDR3, as DNA: TGTGCCATCAGTGAGTCGAATAGCGGGGCTGGCACAGATACGCAGTATTTT. The rearrangement uses TRBV10-3 and TRBJ2-3, with 8 bases aligning to TRBD2. The V segment lost 0 bases and the J segment 1 base; nucleotides outside the gene matches: 6. This CDR3 has 17 residues. Germline CDR1 ENHRY, CDR2 SYGVKD.

J is TRBJ1-1 and V is TRBV6-5; D is possibly TRBD1 (5 bases). V lost 6 bases to trimming and J lost 2 bases, with 10 bases between them. This CDR3 has 13 amino acids. From germline, CDR1 is MNHEY and CDR2 SVGAGI. CDR3 loop: CASRVQGNTEAFF. The CDR3 nucleotides read TGTGCCAGCAGGGTTCAGGGAAACACTGAAGCTTTCTTT.

CDR3 residues: CASSLAGGRADTQYF. The CDR3 region has the DNA TGCGCCAGCAGCTTGGCCGGGGGGCGCGCAGATACGCAGTATTTT. The chain couples TRBV5-1 to TRBJ2-3; D might be TRBD2 (7 bases). The CDR3 contains 15 residues. Germline-derived CDR1 and CDR2 are SGHRS and YFSETQ. V was pared by 0 bases and J by 4 bases, with 12 bases between.

As concerns this clone: No DNA is shown, since the ends of the CDR3 on it are uncertain; the CDR3 is the one TCRdb lists. This chain uses TRBV19 with TRBJ1-6; TRBD1 reflects the table's D call only, with no check against the DNA. Germline V gives CDR1 LNHDA, CDR2 SQIVND (reference sequence). From its first to its last residue, the CDR3 has 14 amino acids. The CDR3 spells CASTSDRLNSPLHF.

The chain recombines TRBV5-6 with TRBJ2-7; 12 nucleotides align to TRBD1. Losses at the gene ends were 6 bases for V and 4 bases for J; bases not matched to a gene: 5. Germline V lookup: CDR1 SGHDT, CDR2 YYEEEE. The CDR3 loop spans 14 amino acids. CDR3 in DNA: TGTGCCAGCACCAGGGACAGGGGGCTGTACGAGCAGTACTTC. Protein sequence: CASTRDRGLYEQYF. The whole variable domain, remainder taken from reference TRBV5-6 and TRBJ2-7, is DAGVTQSPTHLIKTRGQQVTLRCSPKSGHDTVSWYQQALGQGPQFIFQYYEEEERQRGNFPDRFSGHQFPNYSSELNVNALLLGDSALYLCASTRDRGLYEQYFGPGTRLTVT.

The chain combines TRBV20-1 with TRBJ1-2; possible D gene TRBD1, 6 bases. This CDR3 is built from 11 residues. V shed 7 bases and J shed 10 bases, with 16 bases lying between them. Germline V gives CDR1 DFQATT, CDR2 SNEGSKA (reference sequence). DNA for the CDR3: TGCAGTGTAAATGTTCAGGGGCCCTACACCTTC. This gives the protein CSVNVQGPYTF.

J is TRBJ1-3 and V is TRBV19, with a possible D match to TRBD1 (5 bases). V lost 5 bases and J 0 bases, leaving 17 bases between the germline ends. Germline-derived CDR1 and CDR2 are LNHDA and SQIVND (reference sequence). CDR3 size: 17 residues. Written as DNA, the CDR3 is TGTGCCAGTAGTCTCGGAAGGGGCAGAAGCTCTGGAAACACCATATATTTT. Translated, it gives CASSLGRGRSSGNTIYF.